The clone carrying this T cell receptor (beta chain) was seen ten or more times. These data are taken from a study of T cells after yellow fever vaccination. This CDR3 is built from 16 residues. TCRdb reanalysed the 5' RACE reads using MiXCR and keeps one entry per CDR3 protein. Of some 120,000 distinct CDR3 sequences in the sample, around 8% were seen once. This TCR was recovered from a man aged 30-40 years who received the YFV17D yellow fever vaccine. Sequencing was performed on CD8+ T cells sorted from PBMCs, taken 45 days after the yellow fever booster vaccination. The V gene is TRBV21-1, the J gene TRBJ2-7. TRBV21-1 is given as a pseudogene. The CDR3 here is CASSNLENRASYEQYF. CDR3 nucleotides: TGTGCCAGCAGCAATTTGGAGAACAGGGCTTCCTACGAGCAGTACTTC.